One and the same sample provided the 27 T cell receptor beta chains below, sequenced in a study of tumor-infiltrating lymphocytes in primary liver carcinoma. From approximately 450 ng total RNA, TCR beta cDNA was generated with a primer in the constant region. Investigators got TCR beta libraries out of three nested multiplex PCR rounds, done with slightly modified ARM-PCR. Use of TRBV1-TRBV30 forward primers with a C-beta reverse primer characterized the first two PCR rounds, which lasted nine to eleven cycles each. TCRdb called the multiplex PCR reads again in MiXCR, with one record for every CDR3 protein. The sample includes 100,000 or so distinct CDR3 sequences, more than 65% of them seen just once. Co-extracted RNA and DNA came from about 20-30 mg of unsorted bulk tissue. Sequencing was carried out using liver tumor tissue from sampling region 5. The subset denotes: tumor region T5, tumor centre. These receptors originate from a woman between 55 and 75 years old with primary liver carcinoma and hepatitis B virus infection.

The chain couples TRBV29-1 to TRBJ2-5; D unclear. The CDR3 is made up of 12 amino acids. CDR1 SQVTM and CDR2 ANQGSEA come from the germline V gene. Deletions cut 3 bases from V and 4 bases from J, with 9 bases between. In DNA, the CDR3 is TGCAGCGTTGATGATTTGGTAGAGACCCAGTACTTC. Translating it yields CSVDDLVETQYF.

CDR3 region: CASSLDFVGAPYEQFF. The CDR3 nucleotides read TGTGCCAGCAGCTTAGATTTTGTTGGGGCCCCCTACGAGCAGTTCTTC. This sequence joins TRBV11-2 and TRBJ2-1; maybe TRBD1 (5 bases). Per the germline V gene, CDR1 is SGHAT and CDR2 is FQNNGV. V was clipped by 0 bases and J by 10 bases, with 19 bases between them. The CDR3 has 16 residues.

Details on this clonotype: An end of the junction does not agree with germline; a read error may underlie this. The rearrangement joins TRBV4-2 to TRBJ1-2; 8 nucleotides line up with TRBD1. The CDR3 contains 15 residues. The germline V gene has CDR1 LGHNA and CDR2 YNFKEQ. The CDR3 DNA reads TGTGCCAGCAGCCAAGGGGGACAGGAGTACTATGGCTACACTTTC. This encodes CASSQGGQEYYGYTF.

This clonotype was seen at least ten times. In DNA, the CDR3 is TGTGCCAGCAGTTCAGGGGGCACTGAAGCTTTCTTT. Amino acids: CASSSGGTEAFF. The chain combines TRBV2 with TRBJ1-1; 7 nucleotides agree with TRBD1. Germline lookup yields CDR1 SNHLY and CDR2 FYNNEI. V gave up 5 bases and J gave up 4 bases; unmatched junction bases: 1. The CDR3 consists of 12 residues.

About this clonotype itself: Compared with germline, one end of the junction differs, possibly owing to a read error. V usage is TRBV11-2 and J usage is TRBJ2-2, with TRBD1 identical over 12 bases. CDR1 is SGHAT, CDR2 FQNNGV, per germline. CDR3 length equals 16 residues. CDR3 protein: CVSTRDRDRGRGELFF. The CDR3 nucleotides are TGTGTCAGCACGCGCGACCGGGACAGGGGGCGCGGGGAGCTGTTTTTT. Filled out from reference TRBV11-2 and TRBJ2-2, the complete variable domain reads EAGVAQSPRYKIIEKRQSVAFWCNPISGHATLYWYQQILGQGPKLLIQFQNNGVVDDSQLPKDRFSAERLKGVDSTLKIQPAKLEDSAVYLCVSTRDRDRGRGELFFGEGSRLTVL.

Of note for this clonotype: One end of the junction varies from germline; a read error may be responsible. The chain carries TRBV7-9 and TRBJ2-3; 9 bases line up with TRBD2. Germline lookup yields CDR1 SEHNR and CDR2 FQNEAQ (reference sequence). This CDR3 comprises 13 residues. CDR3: CVSSLAGADAQYF. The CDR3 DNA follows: TGTGTCAGCAGCTTAGCGGGAGCAGATGCGCAGTATTTT. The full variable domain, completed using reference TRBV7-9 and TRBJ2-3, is DTGVSQNPRHKITKRGQNVTFRCDPISEHNRLYWYRQTLGQGPEFLTYFQNEAQLEKSRLLSDRFSAERPKGSFSTLEIQRTEQGDSAMYLCVSSLAGADAQYFGPGTRLTVL.

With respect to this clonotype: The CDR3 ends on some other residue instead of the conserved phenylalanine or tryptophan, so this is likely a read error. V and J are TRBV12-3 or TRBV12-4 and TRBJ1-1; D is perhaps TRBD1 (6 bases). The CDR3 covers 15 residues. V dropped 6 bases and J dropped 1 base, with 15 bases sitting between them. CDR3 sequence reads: CASRPTQGKNTEAFL. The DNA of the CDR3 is TGTGCCAGCAGACCGACTCAGGGGAAGAACACTGAAGCTTTCTTA.

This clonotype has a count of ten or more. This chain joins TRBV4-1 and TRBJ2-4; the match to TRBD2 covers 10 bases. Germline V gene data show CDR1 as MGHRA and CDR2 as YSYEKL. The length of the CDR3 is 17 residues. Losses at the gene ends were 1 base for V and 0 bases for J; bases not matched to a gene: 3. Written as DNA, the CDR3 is TGCGCCAGCAGCCAAGGAGCGGGAGGGGTAGCCAAAAACATTCAGTACTTC. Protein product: CASSQGAGGVAKNIQYF.

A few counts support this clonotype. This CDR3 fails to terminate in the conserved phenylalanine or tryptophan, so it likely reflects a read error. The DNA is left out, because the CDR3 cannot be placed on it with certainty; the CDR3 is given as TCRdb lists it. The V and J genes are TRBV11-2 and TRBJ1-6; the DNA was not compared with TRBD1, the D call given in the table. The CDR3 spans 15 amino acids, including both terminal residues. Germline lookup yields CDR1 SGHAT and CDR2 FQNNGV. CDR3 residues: CASSSMTGGYSPLHL.

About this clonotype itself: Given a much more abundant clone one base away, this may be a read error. In DNA form, the CDR3 reads TGCGCCAGCAGCCTGGCCCCGGGGAAGGGGCCTACCGAGCAGTACTTC. This codes for CASSLAPGKGPTEQYF. The rearrangement uses TRBV5-1 and TRBJ2-7; D might be TRBD1 or TRBD2, each matching 5 bases. Trimming pared 4 bases from V and 6 bases from J, leaving 23 bases between. The CDR3 totals 16 residues. CDR1 and CDR2 (germline): SGHRS, YFSETQ.

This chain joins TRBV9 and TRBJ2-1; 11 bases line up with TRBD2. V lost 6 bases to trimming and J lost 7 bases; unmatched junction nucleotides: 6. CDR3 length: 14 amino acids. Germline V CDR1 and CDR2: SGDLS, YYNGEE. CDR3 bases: TGTGCCAGCAACGGACTAGCGGGTCAAAATGAGCAGTTCTTC. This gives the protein CASNGLAGQNEQFF.

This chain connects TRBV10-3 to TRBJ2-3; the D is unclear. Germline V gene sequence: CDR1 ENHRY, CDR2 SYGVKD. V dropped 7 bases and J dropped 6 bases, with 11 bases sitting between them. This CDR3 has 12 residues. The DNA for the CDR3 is TGTGCCATCAATGATGTAAAGGATACGCAGTATTTT. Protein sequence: CAINDVKDTQYF.

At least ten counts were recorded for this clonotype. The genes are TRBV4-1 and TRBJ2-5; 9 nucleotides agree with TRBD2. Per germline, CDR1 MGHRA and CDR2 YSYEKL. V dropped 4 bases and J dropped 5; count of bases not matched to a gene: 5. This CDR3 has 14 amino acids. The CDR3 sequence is CASSRQAGGETQYF. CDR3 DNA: TGCGCCAGCAGCCGTCAGGCGGGAGGGGAGACCCAGTACTTC.

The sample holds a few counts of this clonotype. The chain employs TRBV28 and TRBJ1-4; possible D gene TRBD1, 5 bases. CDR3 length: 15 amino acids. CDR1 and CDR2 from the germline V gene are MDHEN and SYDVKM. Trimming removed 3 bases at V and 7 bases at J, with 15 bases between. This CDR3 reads CASSFNGGRGEKLFF. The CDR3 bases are TGTGCCAGCAGTTTTAACGGGGGTCGAGGTGAAAAACTGTTTTTT.

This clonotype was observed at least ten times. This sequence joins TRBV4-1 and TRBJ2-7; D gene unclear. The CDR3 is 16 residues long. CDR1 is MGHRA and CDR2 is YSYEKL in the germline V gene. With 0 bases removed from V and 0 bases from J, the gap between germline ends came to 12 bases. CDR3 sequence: CASSQDWLRSSYEQYF. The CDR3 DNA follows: TGCGCCAGCAGCCAAGATTGGCTCAGGAGCTCCTACGAGCAGTACTTC.

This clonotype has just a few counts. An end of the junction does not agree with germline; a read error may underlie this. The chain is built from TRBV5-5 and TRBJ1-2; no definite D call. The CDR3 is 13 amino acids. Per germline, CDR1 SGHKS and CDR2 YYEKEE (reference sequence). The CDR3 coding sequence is TGTGTCAGCAGCTTGGAACGGAACTATGGCTACACCTTC. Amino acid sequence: CVSSLERNYGYTF.

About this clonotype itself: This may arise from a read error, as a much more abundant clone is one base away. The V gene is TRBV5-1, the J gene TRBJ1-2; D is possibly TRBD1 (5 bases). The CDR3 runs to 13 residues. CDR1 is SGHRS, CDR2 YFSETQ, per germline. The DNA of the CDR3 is TGCGCCGGCAGCTTGGCAGGGTTCGAGGGCTACACCTTC. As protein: CAGSLAGFEGYTF.

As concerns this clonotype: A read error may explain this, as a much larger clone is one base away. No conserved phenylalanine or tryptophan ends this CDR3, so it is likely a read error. The CDR3 sequence is CAISESREAYEQYI. Here the CDR3 DNA reads TGTGCCATCAGTGAATCGCGGGAGGCTTACGAGCAGTACATC. The V call is TRBV10-3, the J call TRBJ2-7; 8 bases match TRBD2. CDR1 is ENHRY and CDR2 is SYGVKD in the germline V gene. V lost 3 bases, J lost 4 bases, and 5 bases stayed unmatched. This CDR3 contains 14 residues.

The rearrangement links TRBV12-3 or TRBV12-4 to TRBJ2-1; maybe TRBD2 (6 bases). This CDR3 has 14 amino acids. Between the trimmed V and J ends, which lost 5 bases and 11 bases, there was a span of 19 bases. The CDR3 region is CASSLSGSYNKQFF. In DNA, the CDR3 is TGTGCCAGCAGTCTTAGCGGCTCCTACAACAAGCAGTTCTTC.

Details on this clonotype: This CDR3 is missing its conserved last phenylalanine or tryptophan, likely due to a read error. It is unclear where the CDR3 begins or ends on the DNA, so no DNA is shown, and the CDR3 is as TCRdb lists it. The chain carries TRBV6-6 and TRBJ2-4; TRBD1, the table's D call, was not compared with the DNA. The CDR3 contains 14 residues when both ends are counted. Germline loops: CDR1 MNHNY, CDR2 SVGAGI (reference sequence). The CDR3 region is CASSPSGSGNIKYL.

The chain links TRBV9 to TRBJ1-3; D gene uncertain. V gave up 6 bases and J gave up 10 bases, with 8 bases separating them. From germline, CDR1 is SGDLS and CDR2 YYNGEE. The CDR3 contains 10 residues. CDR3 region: CASKAKTIYF. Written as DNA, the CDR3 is TGTGCCAGCAAGGCGAAGACCATATATTTT.

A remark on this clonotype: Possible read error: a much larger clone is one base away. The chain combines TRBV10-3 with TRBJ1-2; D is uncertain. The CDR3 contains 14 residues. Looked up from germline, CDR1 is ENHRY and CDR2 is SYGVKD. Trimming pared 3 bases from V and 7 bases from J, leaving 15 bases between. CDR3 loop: CAISDYGRASGYTF. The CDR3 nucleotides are TGTGCCATCAGTGATTACGGACGGGCTTCTGGCTACACCTTC.

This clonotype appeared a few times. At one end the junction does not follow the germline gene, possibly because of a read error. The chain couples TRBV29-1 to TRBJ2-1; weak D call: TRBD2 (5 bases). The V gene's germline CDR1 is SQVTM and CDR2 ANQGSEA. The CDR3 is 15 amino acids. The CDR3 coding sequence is TGCGGCGTTGAAGACGGGATTGTCATGGGGAATGAACAGTTCTTC. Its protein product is CGVEDGIVMGNEQFF.

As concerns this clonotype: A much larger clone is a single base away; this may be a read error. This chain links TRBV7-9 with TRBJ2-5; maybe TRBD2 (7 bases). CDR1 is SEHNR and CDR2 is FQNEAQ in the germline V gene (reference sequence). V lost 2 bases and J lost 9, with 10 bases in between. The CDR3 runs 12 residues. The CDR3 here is CASSLWEGAQYF. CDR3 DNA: TGTGCCAGCAGCTTATGGGAGGGGGCCCAGTACTTC.

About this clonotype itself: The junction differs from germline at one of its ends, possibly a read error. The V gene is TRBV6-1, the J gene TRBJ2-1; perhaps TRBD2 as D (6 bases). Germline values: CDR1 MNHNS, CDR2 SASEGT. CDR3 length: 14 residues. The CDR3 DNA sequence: TGCGCCACCAGAGTGGGGGACTCCTACAATGAGCATTTCTTC. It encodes CATRVGDSYNEHFF.

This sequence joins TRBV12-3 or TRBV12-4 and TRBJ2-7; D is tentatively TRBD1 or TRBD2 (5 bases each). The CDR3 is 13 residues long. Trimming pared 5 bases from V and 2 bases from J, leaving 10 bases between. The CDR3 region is CASSKGRAYEQYF. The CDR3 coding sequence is TGTGCCAGCAGTAAGGGACGAGCCTACGAGCAGTACTTC.

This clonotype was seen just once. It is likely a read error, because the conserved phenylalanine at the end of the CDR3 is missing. The CDR3 region is CASSSLDGQSWELFL. The CDR3 DNA sequence: TGTGCCAGCAGCTCTCTTGATGGGCAGTCCTGGGAGCTGTTTCTT. V is TRBV11-2 and J is TRBJ2-2; D ambiguous. Germline CDR1 and CDR2: SGHAT and FQNNGV. Trimming removed 4 bases at V and 9 bases at J, with 18 bases between. The CDR3 loop spans 15 amino acids.